These 12 T cell receptor beta chains share one sample of origin, sequenced in a study of T cell responses to AZD1222 COVID-19 vaccine. Data came from immunoSEQ multiplex PCR; TCRdb stores just in-frame clones and leaves some out. Among 100,000 or so clones listed, 70% to 90% were seen once. The starting material was peripheral blood, obtained on day 0 of AZD1222 vaccination. These receptors were obtained from an adult in good health.

This clone was detected only a few times. The chain has TRBV7-6 and TRBJ2-2; 13 nucleotides match TRBD2. CDR3 length: 20 residues. V shed 5 bases and J 3 bases; nucleotides not matched to a gene: 15. Germline values: CDR1 SGHVS, CDR2 FNYEAQ. CDR3 DNA sequence: TGTGCCAGCAGCCCCCCTTGGTGGACTAGCGGGAGAGTACACACCGGGGAGCTGTTTTTT. Its translation: CASSPPWWTSGRVHTGELFF.

The V gene is TRBV7-2, the J gene TRBJ2-7; 12 nucleotides line up with TRBD2. Looked up from germline, CDR1 is SGHTA and CDR2 is FQGNSA. The CDR3 runs 14 residues. Germline trimming cut 7 bases from V and 5 bases from J; bases unmatched to any gene: 6. The CDR3 DNA reads TGTGCCAGCACCCGCCGACTAGCGGGAGACGAGCAGTACTTC. Translating it yields CASTRRLAGDEQYF.

This chain connects TRBV9 to TRBJ2-7; 7 bases are shared with TRBD1. The CDR3 runs 15 residues. The germline gives CDR1 SGDLS, CDR2 YYNGEE. Trimming cost V 4 bases and J 3 bases; bases outside gene matches: 10. CDR3 sequence: CASSSNRDSSYEQYF. The CDR3 region has the DNA TGTGCCAGCAGCTCAAACCGGGACAGTAGCTACGAGCAGTACTTC.

The CDR3: CASSRTGRTEAFF. The CDR3 bases are TGTGCCAGCAGCCGGACAGGGCGTACTGAAGCTTTCTTT. This chain joins TRBV12-3 or TRBV12-4 and TRBJ1-1; 8 bases are shared with TRBD1. The CDR3 is 13 amino acids. The V and J ends lost 6 bases and 5 bases, in that order; junction bases with no gene match: 5.

V gene TRBV9 combines with J gene TRBJ2-2; no clear D gene. The germline V and J ends were trimmed by 0 bases and 6 bases, with 3 bases remaining between them. CDR3 length: 12 amino acids. Looked up from germline, CDR1 is SGDLS and CDR2 is YYNGEE. CDR3 in DNA: TGTGCCAGCAGCGTAGCGGCCGGGGAGCTGTTTTTT. Protein: CASSVAAGELFF.

This clone was observed a handful of times. This chain links TRBV30 with TRBJ2-2; D is ambiguous. Trimming shortened V by 4 bases and J by 1 base, and 10 bases separated the two germline ends. Germline V gene lookup returns CDR1 GTSNPN and CDR2 SVGIG (reference sequence). This CDR3 region has 14 residues. The CDR3 sequence is CAWNPGVNTGELFF. The CDR3 DNA is TGTGCCTGGAATCCAGGAGTGAACACCGGGGAGCTGTTTTTT. The full variable domain, its missing parts supplied by reference TRBV30 and TRBJ2-2, is SQTIHQWPATLVQPVGSPLSLECTVEGTSNPNLYWYRQAAGRGLQLLFYSVGIGQISSEVPQNLSASRPQDRQFILSSKKLLLSDSGFYLCAWNPGVNTGELFFGEGSRLTVL.

In this sample, this clone turned up a few times. V and J are TRBV10-1 and TRBJ2-7, with D maybe TRBD2 (6 bases). This CDR3 is 12 amino acids long. V lost 2 bases to trimming and J lost 7 bases, with 9 bases between them. Germline-derived CDR1 and CDR2 are WNHNN and SYGVQD (reference sequence). The CDR3 DNA reads as TGCGCCAGCAGTGAGCCTGGACTAGAGCAGTACTTC. Translating gives CASSEPGLEQYF.

The rearrangement links TRBV15 to TRBJ2-5, with a possible D match to TRBD1 (6 bases). This CDR3 is built from 17 residues. Germline-derived CDR1 and CDR2 are LNHNV and YYDKDF (reference sequence). V dropped 4 bases and J dropped 4 bases, with 22 bases sitting between them. The CDR3 DNA reads TGTGCCACCAGCACCAGTCAGGGGACAATGGTTGCAGAGACCCAGTACTTC. This translates into CATSTSQGTMVAETQYF.

This clone has just one count. This chain links TRBV19 with TRBJ2-5; either TRBD1 or TRBD2 may fit D (5 bases each). The CDR3 spans 15 residues. CDR1 is LNHDA and CDR2 is SQIVND in the germline V gene (reference sequence). The ends were cut back, 5 bases at V and 4 bases at J, with 17 bases in the middle. The DNA of the CDR3 is TGTGCCAGTAGTTCCGGGACGATCTACTCAGAGACCCAGTACTTC. As protein: CASSSGTIYSETQYF. Variable domain in full (rest from reference TRBV19 and TRBJ2-5): DGGITQSPKYLFRKEGQNVTLSCEQNLNHDAMYWYRQDPGQGLRLIYYSQIVNDFQKGDIAEGYSVSREKKESFPLTVTSAQKNPTAFYLCASSSGTIYSETQYFGPGTRLLVL.

CDR3 sequence: CASSAANTEAFF. The CDR3 nucleotides read TGTGCCAGCAGCGCTGCGAACACTGAAGCTTTCTTT. The chain joins TRBV9 to TRBJ1-1; D remains ambiguous. V shed 3 bases and J shed 1 base, with 4 bases lying between them. Germline CDR1 reads SGDLS; CDR2 reads YYNGEE. There are 12 residues in the CDR3.

This chain links TRBV12-2 with TRBJ2-7; TRBD2, the table's D call, lacks a check against the DNA. TRBV12-2 is classified as a pseudogene. The CDR3 is 20 amino acids. The CDR3 protein is CASRLRSVPLAGGSSYEQYF. Here the CDR3 DNA reads TGTGCAAGTCGCTTACGAAGCGTACCTCTAGCGGGAGGGAGCTCCTACGAGCAGTACTTC.

V is TRBV28 and J is TRBJ1-3; D not resolved. With 2 bases removed from V and 3 bases from J, the gap between germline ends came to 11 bases. The CDR3 totals 15 residues. Germline V lookup: CDR1 MDHEN, CDR2 SYDVKM. This CDR3 is CASSLAGASGNTIYF. CDR3 sequence (DNA): TGTGCCAGCAGTTTAGCTGGTGCGAGTGGAAACACCATATATTTT.